A selection of T cell receptor beta chains follows, all from one sample in a study of blood T cell repertoires in COVID-19. Only in-frame clones appear in the TCRdb table, and some are missing; sequencing was by immunoSEQ multiplex PCR. The repertoire consists of 200,000 or so clones, with approximately 80% occurring once and the leading ten covering 1.8%. Sequenced input: PBMCs or T cells enriched from blood (not recorded which). The source is a man in his sixties who had recovered from COVID-19. CDR3s include the opening cysteine and the closing phenylalanine or tryptophan. A D gene is named only where the DNA matches it firmly. Only part of the rows carry a size: once, few, many, or a class if the clone is expanded.

V gene	D gene	J gene	clone size	CDR3 DNA	CDR3 protein
TRBV14	-	TRBJ1-4	-	TGTGCCAGCAGCCGGAATGGGGGGACAACTAATGAAAAACTGTTTTTT	CASSRNGGTTNEKLFF
TRBV19	-	TRBJ1-2	once	TGTGCCAGTAGTAAGGACACAGGTCGTACATATGGCTACACCTTC	CASSKDTGRTYGYTF
TRBV11-2	TRBD1	TRBJ2-1	-	TGTGCCAGCAGCGGGACAGGGGGGCCTTACAATGAGCAGTTCTTC	CASSGTGGPYNEQFF
TRBV6-5	-	TRBJ2-3	-	TGTGCCAGCAGTCCCTTCGGTCTCGATACGCAGTATTTT	CASSPFGLDTQYF
TRBV19	-	TRBJ2-7	-	TGTGCCACCCGACAGGCCCCCTCCGAGCAGTACTTC	CATRQAPSEQYF
TRBV7-2	-	TRBJ1-6	once	TGTGCCAGCAGCTTAGTTCCAGAAGATTCACCCCTCCACTTT	CASSLVPEDSPLHF
TRBV7-2	TRBD2	TRBJ2-2	-	TGTGCCAGCAGCTTTTCGATAGATTGGGGGGGATCGACCGGGGAGCTGTTTTTT	CASSFSIDWGGSTGELFF
TRBV19	-	TRBJ1-4	-	TGTGCCAGTAGTTCGCCCCACAGGGTAACTAATGAAAAACTGTTTTTT	CASSSPHRVTNEKLFF
TRBV12-3/TRBV12-4	-	TRBJ1-2	-	TGTGCCAGCAGTTTATGGAGGGATGATGGCTACACCTTC	CASSLWRDDGYTF
TRBV3-1/TRBV3-2	TRBD1	TRBJ2-3	-	TGTGCCAGCAGCCCACAGGGGGCCAGAACAGATACGCAGTATTTT	CASSPQGARTDTQYF
TRBV2	-	TRBJ1-2	-	TGTGCCAGCAGCGCACAGGAGAACTATGGCTACACCTTC	CASSAQENYGYTF
TRBV19	TRBD1	TRBJ2-7	-	TGTGCCAGTTCCCCCGGGACAGGGAGAATGGTCGTTGGGGAGCAGTACTTC	CASSPGTGRMVVGEQYF
TRBV27	TRBD1	TRBJ1-1	-	TGTGCCAGCAGCACCCGGCCGGGACAGGGGGTAGCTTTCTTT	CASSTRPGQGVAFF
TRBV7-2	-	TRBJ1-2	-	TGTGCCAGCAGCCCCATCGGGACAAGAGGCTACACCTTC	CASSPIGTRGYTF
TRBV7-9	-	TRBJ1-4	-	TGTGCCAGCAGCACAGACAGCGCAACTAATGAAAAACTGTTTTTT	CASSTDSATNEKLFF
TRBV9	-	TRBJ2-1	-	TGTGCCAGCAGCGTAGTAGGATCGGACTTTTTGTCCTACAATGAGCAGTTCTTC	CASSVVGSDFLSYNEQFF
TRBV20-1	-	TRBJ2-1	-	TGCAGTGCTAGTCTCACGCCGGATGAGCAGTTCTTC	CSASLTPDEQFF
TRBV5-1	TRBD2	TRBJ2-5	-	TGCGCCAGCAGCTTGGTAGCGGGGGCCCAAGAGACCCAGTACTTC	CASSLVAGAQETQYF
TRBV12-5	TRBD1	TRBJ2-2	-	TGTGCTAGTGGACTCCCGGGACAGGGGGAGATCGGGGAGCTGTTTTTT	CASGLPGQGEIGELFF
TRBV4-3	TRBD2	TRBJ2-1	-	TGCGCCAGCAGCCAAGATATGTCTAGCGGGGGCTATGAGCAGTTCTTC	CASSQDMSSGGYEQFF
TRBV7-3	TRBD2	TRBJ2-3	-	TGTGCCAGCTCCTCATTGGGGGGGTCAGATACGCAGTATTTT	CASSSLGGSDTQYF
TRBV6-6	-	TRBJ2-3	-	TGTGCCAGCAGTTACTTACAGGGAACAGATACGCAGTATTTT	CASSYLQGTDTQYF
TRBV6-5	-	TRBJ1-1	-	TGTGCCAGCAGTTACGCAGGGTGGGGGAACACTGAAGCTTTCTTT	CASSYAGWGNTEAFF
TRBV7-2	TRBD1	TRBJ1-5	-	TGTGCCAGCAGCAACAGGGGTGGCAATCAGCCCCAGCATTTT	CASSNRGGNQPQHF
TRBV18	-	TRBJ1-2	once	TGTGCCAGCTCACCAGAGAACAGGGCCCGCTATGGCTACACCTTC	CASSPENRARYGYTF
TRBV5-8	-	TRBJ1-6	many	TGTGCCAGCAGCTTGGTTCCAGGGCCAAATTCACCCCTCCACTTT	CASSLVPGPNSPLHF
TRBV5-5	-	TRBJ1-4	-	TGTGCCAGCAGCTGGGCCGGGAATGATGAAAAACTGTTTTTT	CASSWAGNDEKLFF
TRBV7-9	TRBD1	TRBJ1-3	once	TGTGCCAGCAGCTTACCAGGGGGCGGTGGAAACACCATATATTTT	CASSLPGGGGNTIYF
TRBV5-1	-	TRBJ2-1	-	TGCGCCAGCAGCTTGGGGGGCAGGGATTACAATGAGCAGTTCTTC	CASSLGGRDYNEQFF
TRBV11-2	-	TRBJ1-1	-	TGTGCCAGCAGCTTAGGATTTGGGGGGGTTTACACTGAAGCTTTCTTT	CASSLGFGGVYTEAFF
TRBV5-3	-	TRBJ1-5	-	TGTGCCAGAAGCTTTCCAGGGCCTCATAAAAGTAATCAGCCCCAGCATTTT	CARSFPGPHKSNQPQHF
TRBV2	-	TRBJ2-1	-	TGTGCCAGCAGTGTGCGCGATGAGCAGTTCTTC	CASSVRDEQFF
TRBV18	-	TRBJ2-5	-	TGTGCCAGCTCACCACTGGCTAGTATGGAGACCCAGTACTTC	CASSPLASMETQYF
TRBV6-6	-	TRBJ1-3	few	TGTGCCAGCAGCCAGCAGGGTGAAGGAAACACCATATATTTT	CASSQQGEGNTIYF
TRBV18	-	TRBJ1-1	-	TGTGCCAGCTCACCGGGGTCAGGGACTGAAGCTTTCTTT	CASSPGSGTEAFF
TRBV9	-	TRBJ2-3	-	TGTGCCAGCAGCGTAGCCCTCCGCACAGATACGCAGTATTTT	CASSVALRTDTQYF
TRBV7-9	TRBD2	TRBJ2-1	-	TGTGCCACACCCCCGGGGGGGAGCTCCTACAATGAGCAGTTCTTC	CATPPGGSSYNEQFF
TRBV11-2	TRBD1	TRBJ1-2	-	TGTGCCAGCAGCTTAGATCTGAACAGGGGACAGGGCTACACCTTC	CASSLDLNRGQGYTF
TRBV11-2	-	TRBJ2-6	-	TGTGCCAGCCGCGCTCTTGGGGCCAACGTCCTGACTTTC	CASRALGANVLTF
TRBV7-2	-	TRBJ2-7	-	TGTGCCAGCAGCTTACTGGAGGGGGCGCGGAACGAGCAGTACTTC	CASSLLEGARNEQYF
TRBV14	-	TRBJ1-1	-	TGTGCCAGCAGCCAAGATCTGGCCGGGACTGAAGCTTTCTTT	CASSQDLAGTEAFF
TRBV5-6	TRBD1	TRBJ1-1	-	TGTGCCAGCAGCGGGACAGGAGAATGGAGCACTGAAGCTTTCTTT	CASSGTGEWSTEAFF
TRBV29-1	-	TRBJ1-1	few	TGCAGCGTTGATGAGGCCGCGATGAACACTGAAGCTTTCTTT	CSVDEAAMNTEAFF
TRBV7-9	TRBD2	TRBJ2-3	-	TGTGCCAGCAGCGCAGCGGGGGGGCCCACAGATACGCAGTATTTT	CASSAAGGPTDTQYF
TRBV4-1	TRBD1	TRBJ2-7	-	TGCGCCAGCAGCCAAGCCTCCCCTTTAAGGACAGGGGGCTTGACCGAGCAGTACTTC	CASSQASPLRTGGLTEQYF
TRBV5-1	TRBD2	TRBJ2-7	-	TGCGCCAGCAGCCCACAACACGGGATGAGCGGGGGGGAAACCTACGAGCAGTACTTC	CASSPQHGMSGGETYEQYF
TRBV7-8	-	TRBJ1-2	-	TGTGCCAGCAGCGATACCGGGACAAGGGTATGGGACTATGGCTACACCTTC	CASSDTGTRVWDYGYTF
TRBV18	TRBD1	TRBJ2-1	few	TGTGCCAGCTCACCACCGGGACAGGGGATCAATGAGCAGTTCTTC	CASSPPGQGINEQFF
TRBV5-1	TRBD1	TRBJ2-2	-	TGCGCCAGCAGCTTGGGAGACAGGGGGCTGACCGGGGAGCTGTTTTTT	CASSLGDRGLTGELFF
TRBV5-1	-	TRBJ1-1	-	TGCGCCAGACAGAAAATGAACACTGAAGCTTTCTTT	CARQKMNTEAFF
TRBV7-2	TRBD2	TRBJ2-3	-	TGTGCCAGCTCCGAGCTAGCTAGCGGGGGCCACAGGGGTACGCAGTATTTT	CASSELASGGHRGTQYF
TRBV2	TRBD1	TRBJ1-2	-	TGTGCCAGCAGTGGAAGTGGCGGGGGACAGGAGTATGGCTACACCTTC	CASSGSGGGQEYGYTF
TRBV2	TRBD1	TRBJ2-7	-	TGTGCCAGCAGGGGACAGGGTCGGGGCGAGCAGTACTTC	CASRGQGRGEQYF
TRBV29-1	-	TRBJ1-2	few	TGCAGCGTTACGGCAGGCGAAGCTAACTATGGCTACACCTTC	CSVTAGEANYGYTF